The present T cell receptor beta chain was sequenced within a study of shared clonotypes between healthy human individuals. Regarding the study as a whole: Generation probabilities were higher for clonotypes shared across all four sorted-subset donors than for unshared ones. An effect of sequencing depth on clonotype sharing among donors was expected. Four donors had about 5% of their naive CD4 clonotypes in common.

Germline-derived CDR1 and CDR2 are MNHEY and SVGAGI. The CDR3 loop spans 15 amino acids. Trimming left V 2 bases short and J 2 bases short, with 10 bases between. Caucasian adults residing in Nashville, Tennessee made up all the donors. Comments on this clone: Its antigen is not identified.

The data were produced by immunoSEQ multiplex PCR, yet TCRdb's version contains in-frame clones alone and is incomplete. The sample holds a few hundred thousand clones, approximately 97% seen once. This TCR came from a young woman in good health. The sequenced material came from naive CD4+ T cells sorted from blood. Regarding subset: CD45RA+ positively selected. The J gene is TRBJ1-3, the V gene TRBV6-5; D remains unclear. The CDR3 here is CASSYGRGTGNTIYF. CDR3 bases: TGTGCCAGCAGTTACGGCCGGGGAACTGGAAACACCATATATTTT.